This is a list of T cell receptor beta chains from one sample in a study of cytomegalovirus exposure and HLA in healthy donors. This table comes from immunoSEQ multiplex PCR, and its TCRdb copy is limited to in-frame clones, with some not included. The table lists 120,000 or so clones, approximately 80% of them singletons. Source material: PBMCs. These receptors all stem from a female donor in good health and CMV-seropositive. The CDR3 runs from the conserved cysteine through the conserved F or W. The order of the fields is J gene, D gene, clone size, V gene, CDR3 DNA, CDR3 protein. A D gene is named only where the DNA matches it firmly. Rows give clone size only sometimes, using once, few, many, or a class for an expanded clone.

TRBJ2-7 . . TRBV27 TGTGCCAGCAGTCCGAAACGCAGGGTAGGGGGCTACGAGCAGTACTTC CASSPKRRVGGYEQYF
TRBJ1-5 . . TRBV4-1 TGCGCCAGCAGCCAAAACCCCCCACAGGGTCTAAGTCAGCCCCAGCATTTT CASSQNPPQGLSQPQHF
TRBJ1-6 TRBD1 . TRBV28 TGTGCCAGCAGTAGAGACAGGGGATCACCCCTCCACTTT CASSRDRGSPLHF
TRBJ1-4 . few TRBV30 TGTGCCTGGAGTGGAGTGGGCGAAAAACTGTTTTTT CAWSGVGEKLFF
TRBJ1-5 . . TRBV6-5 TGTGCCAGCAGTGAAGAGAGAAGCAATCAGCCCCAGCATTTT CASSEERSNQPQHF
TRBJ2-7 . . TRBV10-3 TGTGCCAGCAGCTCGGACAGTGCCTACGAGCAGTACTTC CASSSDSAYEQYF
TRBJ1-2 . once TRBV7-9 TGTGCCAGCAGCTCTATCCGGGACACATCCTTC CASSSIRDTSF
TRBJ1-6 TRBD1 . TRBV30 TGTGGCTCTTCGGGACAGTATAATTCACCCCTCCACTTT CGSSGQYNSPLHF
TRBJ2-3 . . TRBV28 TGTGCCATTAGAGGAGACACAGATACGCAGTATTTT CAIRGDTDTQYF
TRBJ1-2 . . TRBV6-1 TGTGCCAGCAGTGAAGGCGGCTATGGCTACACCTTC CASSEGGYGYTF
TRBJ1-4 . . TRBV6-1 TGTGCCAGCAGTGAAGAAGGGGCTTGGGAAAAACTGTTTTTT CASSEEGAWEKLFF
TRBJ1-5 . once TRBV15 TGTGCCACCAGCAGATCCCCCACGGGCAATCAGCCCCAGCATTTT CATSRSPTGNQPQHF
TRBJ2-7 . . TRBV27 TGTGCCACAAACAGGGCAGGTGGCTACGAGCAGTACTTC CATNRAGGYEQYF
TRBJ1-2 . . TRBV5-1 TGCGCCAGTGCCCCGACAGGAGCGAACTATGGCTACACCTTC CASAPTGANYGYTF
TRBJ1-6 TRBD1 . TRBV27 TGTGCCAGCAGGGGGACAGGGTTTTCACCCCTCCACTTT CASRGTGFSPLHF
TRBJ2-1 TRBD2 . TRBV9 TGTGCCATCAAGAGTCGGGCTAGCTGGGGGGGTGAGCAGTTCTTC CAIKSRASWGGEQFF
TRBJ2-3 TRBD2 . TRBV7-6 TGTGCAGCGGGGACGACAGATACGCAGTATTTT CAAGTTDTQYF
TRBJ1-5 TRBD1 few TRBV28 TGTGCCAGCACCTTAAGAACCGGGACAGGGGGTTCTACTAGCAATCAGCCCCAGCATTTT CASTLRTGTGGSTSNQPQHF
TRBJ1-4 . . TRBV30 TGTGCCTGGAGTGTACTGGCGGCAGCCCCGTTTTTT CAWSVLAAAPFF
TRBJ2-5 . once TRBV9 TGTGCCAGCAGCGAACAGGGGGGGCTGATGGAGACCCAGTACTTC CASSEQGGLMETQYF
TRBJ2-2 . few TRBV7-7 TGTGCTAGCAGCTTGGAGAGCAACACCGGGGAGCTGTTTTTT CASSLESNTGELFF
TRBJ2-5 . . TRBV5-1 TGCGCCAGCAGCTTAACACCGGGACAAGAACAAGAGACCCAGTACTTC CASSLTPGQEQETQYF
TRBJ1-2 . . TRBV30 TGTGCCTGGAGTGCCCTCGGACAACCCCTTAACTATGGCTACACCTTC CAWSALGQPLNYGYTF
TRBJ2-2 TRBD2 . TRBV10-3 TGTGCCATCGAATCTGGACTAGTCGGCACCGGGGAGCTGTTTTTT CAIESGLVGTGELFF
TRBJ1-1 TRBD1 . TRBV7-2 TGTGCCAGCAGCCCGACAGGGCGGGAAGCTTTCTTT CASSPTGREAFF
TRBJ2-6 TRBD1 . TRBV30 TGTGCCTGGGACAGGGGGTCTGGGGCCAACGTCCTGACTTTC CAWDRGSGANVLTF
TRBJ2-5 TRBD2 . TRBV13 TGTGCCAGCAGCTTAGGCGGTAGCGGGGTGCAGACCCAGTACTTC CASSLGGSGVQTQYF
TRBJ2-5 . . TRBV2 TGTGCCAGCAGTGGTAACAGCCAAGAGACCCAGTACTTC CASSGNSQETQYF
TRBJ2-1 TRBD2 . TRBV11-2 TGTGCCAGCAGCCCGCCGTTTGGGGGGGACTACTACAATGAGCAGTTCTTC CASSPPFGGDYYNEQFF
TRBJ2-7 TRBD1 . TRBV10-3 TGTGCCATCAGTAACGGACAGGGTACGGGTGAGCAGTACTTC CAISNGQGTGEQYF
TRBJ2-1 . . TRBV4-1 TGCGCCAGCAGCCAAGATGTAGCGTTCTCCTACAATGAGCAGTTCTTC CASSQDVAFSYNEQFF
TRBJ1-2 . . TRBV6-1 TGTGCCAGCAGTGAAGGACAGATTACTAACTATGGCTACACCTTC CASSEGQITNYGYTF
TRBJ2-7 . once TRBV30 TGTGCCTGGAGTGCGCTCTCCTACGAGCAGTACTTC CAWSALSYEQYF
TRBJ2-2 . . TRBV27 TGTGCCAGCAGTGGGAGTTGGGGTATGGCCGGGGAGCTGTTTTTT CASSGSWGMAGELFF
TRBJ2-3 . . TRBV5-1 TGCGCCAGCATGGTGGGGGCTGGTACAGATACGCAGTATTTT CASMVGAGTDTQYF
TRBJ1-4 . . TRBV6-1 TGTGCCAGCAGTGAATTGGGGGGTAATGAAAAACTGTTTTTT CASSELGGNEKLFF
TRBJ1-2 TRBD1 . TRBV19 TGTGCCAGTAGTATTGACAGGGGATATGGCTACACCTTC CASSIDRGYGYTF
TRBJ1-6 . . TRBV14 TGTGCCAGCAGCCCATTAACAGGGAGCTCCTATAATTCACCCCTCCACTTT CASSPLTGSSYNSPLHF
TRBJ1-5 . . TRBV29-1 TGCAGCGTCGGCGGTCCCAATCAGCCCCAGCATTTT CSVGGPNQPQHF
TRBJ2-2 TRBD1 few TRBV7-2 TGTGCCAGCAGCTTTTACAGGGGGAACACCGGGGAGCTGTTTTTT CASSFYRGNTGELFF
TRBJ1-1 . . TRBV11-3 TGTGCCAGCAGCTCGAGTCTCGGCCAGGGCGTCACTGAAGCTTTCTTT CASSSSLGQGVTEAFF
TRBJ1-1 . . TRBV9 TGTGCCAGCAACGCACCAGGGGAGAACACTGAAGCTTTCTTT CASNAPGENTEAFF
TRBJ2-5 TRBD1 . TRBV7-2 TGTGCCAGCAGCTCCACCTACACAGGGGCTCGGGAGACCCAGTACTTC CASSSTYTGARETQYF
TRBJ2-7 TRBD1 few TRBV27 TGTGCCAGCCGCCAAATGACAGGGCTCTACGAGCAGTACTTC CASRQMTGLYEQYF
TRBJ1-2 . . TRBV4-1 TGCGCCAGCAGCCCTTCCCAGGGGTCTATTCGATATGGCTACACCTTC CASSPSQGSIRYGYTF
TRBJ2-7 TRBD1 . TRBV11-2 TGTGCCAGCAGCTTATACTCCGGGACAGGGGGTGGCGAGCAGTACTTC CASSLYSGTGGGEQYF
TRBJ1-6 TRBD1 . TRBV2 TGTGCCAGCGGAGAGACAGGGGCATGGTCACCCCTCCACTTT CASGETGAWSPLHF
TRBJ2-1 TRBD2 . TRBV7-6 TGTGCCAGCAGCTCCACGCGGGGGGCCTACAATGAGCAGTTCTTC CASSSTRGAYNEQFF
TRBJ1-5 . . TRBV11-2 TGTGCCAGCAGCTCAGGGTCCTCGGGAGGCGATCAGCCCCAGCATTTT CASSSGSSGGDQPQHF
TRBJ2-6 . . TRBV18 TGTGCCAGCTCACCACAGGAGTCAGTCCGCTCTGGGGCCAACGTCCTGACTTTC CASSPQESVRSGANVLTF
TRBJ2-1 TRBD2 . TRBV11-1 TGTGCCAGCAGCCGGGGGACTATCAATGAGCAGTTCTTC CASSRGTINEQFF
TRBJ1-2 . . TRBV30 TGTGCCTGGAGTGGGGGAGGGAACTATGGCTACACCTTC CAWSGGGNYGYTF
TRBJ2-5 . . TRBV7-2 TGTGCCAGCAGCTTTAGGGGCCATGTGGGAGAGACCCAGTACTTC CASSFRGHVGETQYF
TRBJ2-5 . few TRBV27 TGTGCCAGCAGTTGGAGCGAGGGAGAGACCCAGTACTTC CASSWSEGETQYF
TRBJ2-7 TRBD1 . TRBV16 TGTGCCAGCAGCCAGATATCGGGACAGGGGAACTCCTACGAGCAGTACTTC CASSQISGQGNSYEQYF
TRBJ1-1 TRBD1 . TRBV27 TGTGCCAGCAGTCATGACAGGGCCCCCATGAACACTGAAGCTTTCTTT CASSHDRAPMNTEAFF
TRBJ2-2 . . TRBV28 TGTGCCAGCAGGGGGGGAGTTGAAACCGGGGAGCTGTTTTTT CASRGGVETGELFF
TRBJ2-5 . once TRBV4-2 TGTGCCAGCAGCCAATGGGTCCCCGGGGACCAAGAGACCCAGTACTTC CASSQWVPGDQETQYF
TRBJ2-1 TRBD1 . TRBV29-1 TGCAGCGTCGAGGGGACAGGGTATATCGATGAGCAGTTCTTC CSVEGTGYIDEQFF
TRBJ2-1 TRBD2 . TRBV5-4 TGTGCCAGCTCCCCACCGGGACTAGCGGGGGTGAGAGAGCAGTTCTTC CASSPPGLAGVREQFF